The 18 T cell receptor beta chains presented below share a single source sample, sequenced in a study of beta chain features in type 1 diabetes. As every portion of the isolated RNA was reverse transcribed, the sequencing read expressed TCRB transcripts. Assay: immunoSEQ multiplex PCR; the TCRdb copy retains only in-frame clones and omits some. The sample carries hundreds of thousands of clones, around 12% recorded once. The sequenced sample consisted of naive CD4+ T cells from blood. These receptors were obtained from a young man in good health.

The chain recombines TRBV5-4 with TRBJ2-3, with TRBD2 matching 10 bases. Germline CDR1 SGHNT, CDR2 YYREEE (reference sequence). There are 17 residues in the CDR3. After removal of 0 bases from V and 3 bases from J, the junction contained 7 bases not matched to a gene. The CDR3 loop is CASSLAWASGGTDTQYF. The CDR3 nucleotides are TGTGCCAGCAGCTTGGCGTGGGCTAGCGGGGGAACAGATACGCAGTATTTT.

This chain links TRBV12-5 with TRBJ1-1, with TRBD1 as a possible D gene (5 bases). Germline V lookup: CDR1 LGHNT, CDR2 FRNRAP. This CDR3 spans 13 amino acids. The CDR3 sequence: CALPWRDNTEAFF. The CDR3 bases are TGTGCCCTCCCTTGGAGGGACAACACTGAAGCTTTCTTT.

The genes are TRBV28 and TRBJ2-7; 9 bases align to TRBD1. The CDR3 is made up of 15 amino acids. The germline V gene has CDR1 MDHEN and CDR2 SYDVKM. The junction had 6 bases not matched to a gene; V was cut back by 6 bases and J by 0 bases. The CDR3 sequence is CASSQTGGLSYEQYF. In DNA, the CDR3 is TGTGCCAGCAGCCAAACAGGGGGCCTCTCCTACGAGCAGTACTTC.

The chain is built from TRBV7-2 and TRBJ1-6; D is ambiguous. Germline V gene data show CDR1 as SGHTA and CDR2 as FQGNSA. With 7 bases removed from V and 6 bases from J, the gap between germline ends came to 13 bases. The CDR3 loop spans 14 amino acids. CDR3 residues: CASTTEFFNSPLHF. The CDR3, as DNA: TGTGCCAGCACCACGGAGTTCTTTAATTCACCCCTCCACTTT. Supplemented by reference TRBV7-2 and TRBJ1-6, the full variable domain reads GAGVSQSPSNKVTEKGKDVELRCDPISGHTALYWYRQSLGQGLEFLIYFQGNSAPDKSGLPSDRFSAERTGGSVSTLTIQRTQQEDSAVYLCASTTEFFNSPLHFGNGTRLTVT.

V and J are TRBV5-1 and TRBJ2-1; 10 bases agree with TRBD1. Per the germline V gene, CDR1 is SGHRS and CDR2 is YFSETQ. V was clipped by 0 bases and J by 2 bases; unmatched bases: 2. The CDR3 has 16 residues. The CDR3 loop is CASSLVGQGAYNEQFF. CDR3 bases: TGCGCCAGCAGCTTGGTCGGACAGGGGGCCTACAATGAGCAGTTCTTC.

CDR3 region: CASSSQSGSNTEAFF. CDR3 in DNA: TGTGCCAGCAGCTCGCAGTCGGGATCCAACACTGAAGCTTTCTTT. This rearrangement joins TRBV7-2 to TRBJ1-1, with D hard to call. The V gene lost 4 bases and the J gene lost 2 bases, with 14 bases spanning the gap. CDR1 SGHTA and CDR2 FQGNSA come from the germline V gene. The CDR3 loop spans 15 amino acids.

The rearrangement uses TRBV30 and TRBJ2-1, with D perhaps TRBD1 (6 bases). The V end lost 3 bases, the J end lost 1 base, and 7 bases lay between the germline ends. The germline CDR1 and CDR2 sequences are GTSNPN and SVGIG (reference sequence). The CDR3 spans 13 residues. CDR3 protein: CAWSRGSYNEQFF. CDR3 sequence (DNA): TGTGCCTGGAGCAGGGGTTCCTACAATGAGCAGTTCTTC.

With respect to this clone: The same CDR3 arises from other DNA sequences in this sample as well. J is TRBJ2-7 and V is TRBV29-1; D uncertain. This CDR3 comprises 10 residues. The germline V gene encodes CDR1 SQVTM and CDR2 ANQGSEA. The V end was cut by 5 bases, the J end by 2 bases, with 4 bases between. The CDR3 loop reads CSVYTYEQYF. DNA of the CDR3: TGCAGCGTTTATACCTACGAGCAGTACTTC.

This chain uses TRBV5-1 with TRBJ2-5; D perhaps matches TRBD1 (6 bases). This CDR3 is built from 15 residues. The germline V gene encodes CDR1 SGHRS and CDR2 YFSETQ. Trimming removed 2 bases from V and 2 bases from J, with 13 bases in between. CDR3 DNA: TGCGCCAGCAGCTTTACCCTACAGGGTCAAGAGACCCAGTACTTC. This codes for CASSFTLQGQETQYF.

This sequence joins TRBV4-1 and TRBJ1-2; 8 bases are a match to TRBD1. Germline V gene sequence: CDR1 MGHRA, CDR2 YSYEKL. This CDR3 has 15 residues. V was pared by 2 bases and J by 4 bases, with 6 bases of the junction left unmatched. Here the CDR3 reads CASSQPGQGVYGYTF. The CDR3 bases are TGCGCCAGCAGCCAACCTGGACAGGGTGTCTATGGCTACACCTTC.

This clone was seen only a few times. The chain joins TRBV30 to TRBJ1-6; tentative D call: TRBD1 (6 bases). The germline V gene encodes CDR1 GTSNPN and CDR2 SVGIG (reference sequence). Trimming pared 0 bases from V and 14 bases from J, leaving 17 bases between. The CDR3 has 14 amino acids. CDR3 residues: CAWSVGTPVESLHF. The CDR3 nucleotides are TGTGCCTGGAGTGTAGGGACACCAGTCGAATCCCTCCACTTT.

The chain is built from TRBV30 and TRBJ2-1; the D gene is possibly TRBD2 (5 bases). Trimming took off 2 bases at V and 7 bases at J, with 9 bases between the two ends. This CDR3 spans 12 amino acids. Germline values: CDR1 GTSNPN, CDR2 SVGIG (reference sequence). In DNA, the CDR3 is TGTGCCTGGAGTCCGAGGACTAATGAGCAGTTCTTC. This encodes CAWSPRTNEQFF.

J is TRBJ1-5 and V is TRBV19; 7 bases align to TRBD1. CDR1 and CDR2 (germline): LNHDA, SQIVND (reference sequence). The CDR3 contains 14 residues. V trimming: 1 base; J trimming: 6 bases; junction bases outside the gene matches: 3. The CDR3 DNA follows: TGTGCCAGTAGTATAGGACAGGGTATTCAGCCCCAGCATTTT. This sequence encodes CASSIGQGIQPQHF.

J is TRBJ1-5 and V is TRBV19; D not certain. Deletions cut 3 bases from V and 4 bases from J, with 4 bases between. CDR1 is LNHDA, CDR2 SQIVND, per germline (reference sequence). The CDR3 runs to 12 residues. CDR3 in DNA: TGTGCCAGTAGTATTATGAATCAGCCCCAGCATTTT. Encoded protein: CASSIMNQPQHF.

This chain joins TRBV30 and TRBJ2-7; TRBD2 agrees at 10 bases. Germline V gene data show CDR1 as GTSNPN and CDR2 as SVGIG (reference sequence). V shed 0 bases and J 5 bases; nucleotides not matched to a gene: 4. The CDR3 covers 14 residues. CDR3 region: CAWSVPSGSHEQYF. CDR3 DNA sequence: TGTGCCTGGAGTGTACCTAGCGGGAGCCACGAGCAGTACTTC.

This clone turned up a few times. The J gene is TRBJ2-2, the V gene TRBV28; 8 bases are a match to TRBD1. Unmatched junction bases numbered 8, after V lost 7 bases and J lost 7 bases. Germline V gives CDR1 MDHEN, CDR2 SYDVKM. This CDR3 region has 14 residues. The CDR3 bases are TGTGCCAGCACCTCTGGACAGGGAGGCGGGGAGCTGTTTTTT. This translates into CASTSGQGGGELFF. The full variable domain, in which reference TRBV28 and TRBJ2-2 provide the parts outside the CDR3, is DVKVTQSSRYLVKRTGEKVFLECVQDMDHENMFWYRQDPGLGLRLIYFSYDVKMKEKGDIPEGYSVSREKKERFSLILESASTNQTSMYLCASTSGQGGGELFFGEGSRLTVL.

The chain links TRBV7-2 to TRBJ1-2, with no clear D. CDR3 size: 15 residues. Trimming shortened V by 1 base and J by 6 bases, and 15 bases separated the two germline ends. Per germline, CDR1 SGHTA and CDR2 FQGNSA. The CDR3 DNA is TGTGCCAGCAGCTTAGATCCGGTCGCCGTGAATGGCTACACCTTC. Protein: CASSLDPVAVNGYTF.

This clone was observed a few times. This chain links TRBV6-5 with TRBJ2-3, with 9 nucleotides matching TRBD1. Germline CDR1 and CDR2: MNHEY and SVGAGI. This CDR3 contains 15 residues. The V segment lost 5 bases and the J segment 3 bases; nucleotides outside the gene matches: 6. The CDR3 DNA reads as TGTGCCAGCAGTCCCAGACAGGGGGGGACAGATACGCAGTATTTT. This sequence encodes CASSPRQGGTDTQYF.